Below are 23 T cell receptor beta chains sequenced from a single sample in a study of monozygotic twins with cystic fibrosis. Some clones are missing from TCRdb's copy, which holds only in-frame ones; the method was immunoSEQ multiplex PCR. In the table there are about 22,000 clones, 95% to 98% of which are singletons. Sample: blood. All receptors come from a girl between 10 and 17 years old with cystic fibrosis.

This chain connects TRBV5-1 to TRBJ2-6; D uncertain. CDR1 is SGHRS and CDR2 is YFSETQ in the germline V gene. With 2 bases removed from V and 0 bases from J, the gap between germline ends came to 6 bases. This CDR3 is built from 15 residues. CDR3 nucleotides: TGCGCCAGCAGCTTCCCGAGCTCTGGGGCCAACGTCCTGACTTTC. Encoded protein: CASSFPSSGANVLTF.

The chain links TRBV4-1 to TRBJ1-2; the D gene is possibly TRBD1 (5 bases). CDR3 length: 14 amino acids. Germline values: CDR1 MGHRA, CDR2 YSYEKL. V was cut by 3 bases and J by 4 bases, with 12 bases left in between. The CDR3 DNA reads TGCGCCAGCAGCCAGGGGGTGAATCTCTATGGCTACACCTTC. Translated, it gives CASSQGVNLYGYTF.

The chain recombines TRBV6-1 with TRBJ2-5, with D tentatively TRBD1 (5 bases). This CDR3 is built from 12 residues. Trimming pared 6 bases from V and 5 bases from J, leaving 10 bases between. Germline V gene lookup returns CDR1 MNHNS and CDR2 SASEGT. CDR3 coding DNA: TGTGCCAGCAGGCAGGGTTGGGAGACCCAGTACTTC. Its protein is CASRQGWETQYF.

The rearrangement joins TRBV6-1 to TRBJ1-5, with 7 bases lining up with TRBD1. The CDR3 runs 17 residues. Germline V lookup: CDR1 MNHNS, CDR2 SASEGT. Unmatched junction bases numbered 13, after V lost 4 bases and J lost 4 bases. CDR3 amino acids: CASSGVPGTDRNQPQHF. The CDR3 bases are TGTGCCAGCAGTGGCGTCCCCGGGACAGATAGAAATCAGCCCCAGCATTTT.

In DNA, the CDR3 is TGTGCCAGCAGTTCCAGTGGGGGGCGAAATACTGAAGCTTTCTTT. Its protein product is CASSSSGGRNTEAFF. The V gene is TRBV11-2, the J gene TRBJ1-1; possible D gene TRBD1, 6 bases. The CDR3 is made up of 15 amino acids. Germline V gives CDR1 SGHAT, CDR2 FQNNGV. V was trimmed by 6 bases and J by 5 bases, leaving 19 bases between them.

V and J are TRBV2 and TRBJ2-1, with unresolved D. V lost 7 bases and J 4 bases, leaving 11 bases between the germline ends. Germline V gives CDR1 SNHLY, CDR2 FYNNEI. The CDR3 extends over 13 amino acids. CDR3 protein: CASTKRQYNEQFF. Here the CDR3 DNA reads TGTGCCAGCACCAAAAGACAATACAATGAGCAGTTCTTC. Filled out from reference TRBV2 and TRBJ2-1, the complete variable domain reads EPEVTQTPSHQVTQMGQEVILRCVPISNHLYFYWYRQILGQKVEFLVSFYNNEISEKSEIFDDQFSVERPDGSNFTLKIRSTKLEDSAMYFCASTKRQYNEQFFGPGTRLTVL.

This chain connects TRBV5-4 to TRBJ2-5, with 10 bases matching TRBD2. Germline V lookup: CDR1 SGHNT, CDR2 YYREEE (reference sequence). V lost 4 bases to trimming and J lost 5 bases; unmatched junction nucleotides: 5. The CDR3 covers 14 residues. CDR3: CASSPRLAGETQYF. The CDR3 coding sequence is TGTGCCAGCAGCCCGAGACTAGCGGGTGAGACCCAGTACTTC.

V usage is TRBV19 and J usage is TRBJ1-1; D not certain. Germline values: CDR1 LNHDA, CDR2 SQIVND (reference sequence). The CDR3 totals 14 residues. V lost 3 bases and J 5 bases, leaving 13 bases between the germline ends. In DNA, the CDR3 is TGTGCCAGTAGTATGAGGCAGGTGGAAACTGAAGCTTTCTTT. Encoded protein: CASSMRQVETEAFF.

This chain connects TRBV25-1 to TRBJ1-2, with 12 bases lining up with TRBD1. The V and J ends lost 4 bases and 3 bases, in that order; junction bases with no gene match: 12. The CDR3 contains 18 residues. Germline lookup yields CDR1 MGHDK and CDR2 SYGVNS. The CDR3 sequence: CASSGGLGTGGRDYGYTF. CDR3 nucleotide sequence: TGTGCCAGCAGTGGGGGCCTCGGGACAGGGGGCAGGGACTATGGCTACACCTTC.

This clone came up a few times. This chain connects TRBV5-1 to TRBJ1-1; D is unclear. Between the trimmed V and J ends, which lost 4 bases and 2 bases, there was a span of 12 bases. Germline-derived CDR1 and CDR2 are SGHRS and YFSETQ. The CDR3 runs to 14 residues. The CDR3 here is CASSPGIPNTEAFF. The CDR3 DNA is TGCGCCAGCAGCCCCGGTATCCCTAACACTGAAGCTTTCTTT.

The chain has TRBV28 and TRBJ2-7; 8 positions agree with TRBD1. CDR3 length equals 15 residues. Germline CDR1 is MDHEN and CDR2 is SYDVKM. After removal of 6 bases from V and 0 bases from J, the junction contained 7 bases not matched to a gene. This chain's CDR3 is CASRSTGTGSYEQYF. The CDR3, as DNA: TGTGCCAGCAGATCGACCGGGACAGGCTCCTACGAGCAGTACTTC.

V gene TRBV10-2 combines with J gene TRBJ1-5; D remains ambiguous. Germline V CDR1 and CDR2: WSHSY, SAAADI. The CDR3 contains 14 residues. The V and J ends lost 0 bases and 7 bases respectively, with 10 bases between them. CDR3 DNA sequence: TGCGCCAGCAGTGAGTCCAACTTAGACCAGCCCCAGCATTTT. It is translated as CASSESNLDQPQHF.

The chain is built from TRBV7-2 and TRBJ2-7, with D unresolved. Germline loops: CDR1 SGHTA, CDR2 FQGNSA. The CDR3 loop spans 13 amino acids. V lost 1 base and J 4 bases, leaving 8 bases between the germline ends. The DNA of the CDR3 is TGTGCCAGCAGCTTAGGCAACCAATACGAGCAGTACGTC. Translation gives CASSLGNQYEQYV.

In DNA form, the CDR3 reads TGTGCCAGCAGTGTGGGAGGGAGGTGGGAGCAGTACGTC. As protein: CASSVGGRWEQYV. V and J are TRBV6-1 and TRBJ2-7; 7 nucleotides match TRBD2. The CDR3 runs 13 residues. The V gene's germline CDR1 is MNHNS and CDR2 SASEGT. V lost 4 bases to trimming and J lost 7 bases; unmatched junction nucleotides: 7.

The V gene is TRBV28, the J gene TRBJ1-5; possibly TRBD1 for D (5 bases). Germline CDR1 reads MDHEN; CDR2 reads SYDVKM. CDR3 length equals 13 residues. V lost 8 bases to trimming and J lost 4 bases, with 12 bases between them. The CDR3 DNA sequence: TGTGCCAGCTCGCGGGGGACTAATCAGCCCCAGCATTTT. It codes for CASSRGTNQPQHF.

The J gene is TRBJ1-1, the V gene TRBV11-2; D might be TRBD1 (5 bases). Germline V gene sequence: CDR1 SGHAT, CDR2 FQNNGV. The CDR3 loop spans 13 amino acids. Trimming removed 5 bases from V and 11 bases from J, with 18 bases in between. The CDR3 sequence: CASSLARGARAFF. The CDR3 region has the DNA TGTGCCAGCAGCCTCGCCCGAGGGGCGCGTGCTTTCTTT.

The V and J genes are TRBV6-5 and TRBJ1-1; D might be TRBD1 (5 bases). The V end was cut by 5 bases, the J end by 2 bases, with 15 bases between. This CDR3 has 15 residues. Per the germline V gene, CDR1 is MNHEY and CDR2 is SVGAGI. In nucleotides, the CDR3 is TGTGCCAGCAGTCCCTGGGACGGAGGTAACACTGAAGCTTTCTTT. It specifies CASSPWDGGNTEAFF.

The rearrangement uses TRBV10-3 and TRBJ1-3, with D unresolved. Germline lookup yields CDR1 ENHRY and CDR2 SYGVKD. Deletions cut 2 bases from V and 0 bases from J, with 8 bases between. The CDR3 spans 15 residues. This CDR3 reads CAISEGPSSGNTIYF. CDR3 DNA: TGTGCCATCAGTGAGGGCCCGAGCTCTGGAAACACCATATATTTT.

The chain joins TRBV2 to TRBJ1-5, with no clear D. V lost 4 bases and J 0 bases, leaving 1 base between the germline ends. In germline, CDR1 is SNHLY, CDR2 FYNNEI. The CDR3 consists of 12 residues. The CDR3: CASSASNQPQHF. In nucleotides, the CDR3 is TGTGCCAGCAGTGCTAGCAATCAGCCCCAGCATTTT.

This clone was counted once. V is TRBV6-1 and J is TRBJ2-7; no firm D call. The germline V and J ends were trimmed by 2 bases and 10 bases, with 21 bases remaining between them. CDR1 and CDR2 (germline): MNHNS, SASEGT. The CDR3 is 15 amino acids. The chain's CDR3 is CASSETPRYGAAQYF. CDR3 coding DNA: TGTGCCAGCAGTGAAACCCCTAGATATGGCGCAGCTCAGTACTTC.

The rearrangement joins TRBV19 to TRBJ2-7; D might be TRBD1 (6 bases). V was cut by 4 bases and J by 6 bases, with 10 bases left in between. Germline V gives CDR1 LNHDA, CDR2 SQIVND (reference sequence). The CDR3 has 12 amino acids. The CDR3 reads CASSRRGGEQYF. Here the CDR3 DNA reads TGTGCCAGTAGTAGACGAGGGGGCGAGCAGTACTTC.

The chain combines TRBV4-2 with TRBJ1-1; D gene ambiguous. Deletions cut 1 base from V and 0 bases from J, with 9 bases between. The CDR3 is 15 residues long. The V gene's germline CDR1 is LGHNA and CDR2 YNFKEQ. The CDR3 sequence is CASSQVDRMNTEAFF. Here the CDR3 DNA reads TGTGCCAGCAGCCAAGTGGACCGGATGAACACTGAAGCTTTCTTT.

DNA of the CDR3: TGTGCCAGCAGCCAGGATCCTGGGGGGGAGACCCAGTACTTC. Encoded protein: CASSQDPGGETQYF. The rearrangement links TRBV7-2 to TRBJ2-5, with D possibly being TRBD2 (6 bases). Germline values: CDR1 SGHTA, CDR2 FQGNSA. The CDR3 is 14 residues long. Trimming shortened V by 5 bases and J by 5 bases, and 15 bases separated the two germline ends.